This TCR beta chain was captured by sequencing in a study of T-cell reconstitution after alpha-beta-depleted transplantation in children. Broader study findings: It was reported that alpha-beta T cells came from several hundred expanded graft clones (about two months after transplant). At the one-year point after transplant, T-cell counts and TCRbeta diversity were found to come mostly from T cells that had been newly produced. Certain patients had high TCRbeta diversity at day 60, and it came from recipient T cells and thymic progenitors that survived.

Regarding this clonotype: Antigen: not known.

Unique molecular identifiers were incorporated when the TCRbeta library was constructed. Each CDR3 protein gets one entry after TCRdb re-called the PCR reads with MiXCR. The sample yields more than 40,000 distinct CDR3 sequences, around 8.8% seen once. The CDR3 covers 14 residues. Germline V gives CDR1 MNHEY, CDR2 SVGEGT. J was trimmed by 6 bases and V by 7 bases; bases with no gene match: 6. The chain couples TRBV6-2 or TRBV6-3 to TRBJ2-7, with 13 bases fitting TRBD2. The receptor comes from a male patient between 2 and 10 years old who had a stem cell transplant for chronic granulomatous disease, so the T cells may come from the graft donor. The starting material was PBMCs, mostly from graft donor cells, obtained 60 days after TCRalphabeta/CD19-depleted stem cell transplant. DNA of the CDR3: TGTGCCAGCACCGGACTAGCGGGAGTATCCGAGCAGTACTTC. This sequence encodes CASTGLAGVSEQYF.